In its sample, the clone carrying this T cell receptor beta chain was seen a few times. What it binds is unknown. These data belong to a study of CD8 T cells in ankylosing spondylitis. Study results and limitations: Reportedly, disease-linked clones are significantly enriched in ankylosing spondylitis patients' matched synovial fluid. Typical of ankylosing spondylitis blood, it appeared, was a TCR beta motif of roughly eight highly homologous variants.

Quantitative barcoded 5'-RACE was used to prepare TCR beta libraries. Each CDR3 protein is one row after TCRdb ran MiXCR on the 5' RACE reads. The sample has a few hundred thousand distinct CDR3 sequences; roughly 20% are singletons. The CDR3 extends over 14 amino acids. The germline V gene encodes CDR1 SGHVS and CDR2 FQNEAQ. The V and J ends lost 5 bases and 1 base respectively, with 9 bases between them. Sequenced material: blood, either unsorted or a sorted T cell fraction (not recorded which). The sequence came from a male donor with ankylosing spondylitis or in good health (not recorded which). V and J are TRBV7-8 and TRBJ1-3, with D unresolved. CDR3 sequence (DNA): TGTGCCAGCAGCCTGGCTTGGTCTGGAAACACCATATATTTT. It encodes CASSLAWSGNTIYF.